This T cell receptor beta chain was captured by sequencing in a study of T cells in Graves' hyperthyroidism and ophthalmopathy. Graves' hyperthyroidism was deemed stable absent ophthalmopathy progression within 18 months. Hyperthyroidism was newly diagnosed in patients aged 18 to 65 (duration under 2 months). PBMCs were derived from more than 8 ml fresh peripheral blood. Deletions cut 7 bases from V and 2 bases from J, with 17 bases between. CDR1 and CDR2 (germline): SNHLY, FYNNEI. This CDR3 is 15 amino acids long. The CDR3 regions of TCR beta were amplified from RNA transcripts. Researchers ran a first-round RT-PCR on the TCR CDR3 using the HTBI primer set. From the multiplex PCR reads, TCRdb called clonotypes with MiXCR, one entry per CDR3 protein. The table lists 450,000 to 650,000 distinct CDR3 sequences, around 21% of them singletons, with around 27% in the top ten. As to this clonotype: The antigen is not known.

Study findings and constraints: Most clonotypes expanded in the thyroid (above 0.001) were also present in blood.

The rearrangement uses TRBV2 and TRBJ1-1; no definite D call. The TCR originated in a man younger than 35 with Graves' hyperthyroidism. The sequencing sample was made of blood. DNA for the CDR3: TGTGCCAGCACCAAGGTAGAGGGTGGAAACACTGAAGCTTTCTTT. This sequence encodes CASTKVEGGNTEAFF.